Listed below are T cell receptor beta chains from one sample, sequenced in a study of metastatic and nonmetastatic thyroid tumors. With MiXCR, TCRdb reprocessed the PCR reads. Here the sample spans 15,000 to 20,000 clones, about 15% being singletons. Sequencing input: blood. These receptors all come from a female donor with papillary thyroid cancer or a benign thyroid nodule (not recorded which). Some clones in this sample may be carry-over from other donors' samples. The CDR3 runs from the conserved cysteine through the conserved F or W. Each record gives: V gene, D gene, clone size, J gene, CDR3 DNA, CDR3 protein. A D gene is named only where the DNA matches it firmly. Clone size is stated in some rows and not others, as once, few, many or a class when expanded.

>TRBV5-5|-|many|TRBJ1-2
TGTGCCAGCAGTGATTCCAGGGCAGTCTATGGCTACACCTTC
CASSDSRAVYGYTF
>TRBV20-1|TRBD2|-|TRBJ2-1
TGCAGTGCTGGGAAAGAACTGGGACTAGCGGTATACAATGAGCAGTTCTTC
CSAGKELGLAVYNEQFF
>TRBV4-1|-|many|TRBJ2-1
TGCGCCAGCAGCCAAGGAGACCGCGAACAAGACAATGAGCAGTTCTTC
CASSQGDREQDNEQFF
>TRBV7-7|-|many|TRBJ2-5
TGTGCCAGCAGCCCCACCGGGGGGCCCCAAGAGACCCAGTACTTC
CASSPTGGPQETQYF
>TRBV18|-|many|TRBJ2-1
TGTGCCAGCTCACCAAACGCAGGGAGCTCCTACAATGAGCAGTTCTTC
CASSPNAGSSYNEQFF
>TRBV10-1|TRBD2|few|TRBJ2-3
TGCGCCAGCATCACGACTAGCGGGGGGCCCACAGATACGCAGTATTTT
CASITTSGGPTDTQYF
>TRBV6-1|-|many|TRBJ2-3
TGTGCCAGCAGTTTACAGAGAAGCACAGATACGCAGTATTTT
CASSLQRSTDTQYF
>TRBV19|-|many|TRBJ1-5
TGTGCCAGTAGTTCCGACAGTTTAAATCAGCCCCAGCATTTT
CASSSDSLNQPQHF
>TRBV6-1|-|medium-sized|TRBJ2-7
TGTGCCAGCAGTTATTCCGGGGTTGGTCTCTACGAGCAGTACTTC
CASSYSGVGLYEQYF
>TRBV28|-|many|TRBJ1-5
TGTGCCAGCAGTTTCGTTCGTCGGGCAGGCAATCAGCCCCAGCATTTT
CASSFVRRAGNQPQHF
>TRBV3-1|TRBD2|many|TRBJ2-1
TGTGCCAGCAGCCTCCGGACTAGCGGGAGTCCTGATGAGCAGTTCTTC
CASSLRTSGSPDEQFF
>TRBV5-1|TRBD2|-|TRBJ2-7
TGCGCCAGCAGCTTCTTTGCGGGAGCTAACTACGAGCAGTACTTC
CASSFFAGANYEQYF
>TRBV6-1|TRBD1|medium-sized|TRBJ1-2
TGTGCCAGCAGTTCGACAGGGTATGGCTACACCTTC
CASSSTGYGYTF
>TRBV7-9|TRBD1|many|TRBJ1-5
TGTGCCAGCAGCTTCGACAGGGGGCAGCCCCAGCATTTT
CASSFDRGQPQHF
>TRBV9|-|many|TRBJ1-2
TGTGCCAGCAGCCCCTCCGAGACAGCTAACTATGGCTACACCTTC
CASSPSETANYGYTF
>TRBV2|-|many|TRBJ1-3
TGTGCCAGCAGTGAACAAGGGTCCGGAAACACCATATATTTT
CASSEQGSGNTIYF